One and the same sample provided the 25 T cell receptor beta chains below, sequenced in a study of CD8 T cells in ankylosing spondylitis. TCRdb passed the 5' RACE reads through MiXCR, listing each CDR3 protein once. The data contain about 440,000 distinct CDR3 sequences, approximately 17% of them seen just once; the ten biggest clones take up approximately 1%. General observations from the study: What appeared characteristic of ankylosing spondylitis blood was a TCR beta motif of eight highly homologous variants.

Their antigens are not known. The specimen sequenced was blood, either unsorted or a sorted T cell fraction (not recorded which). The receptors shown here come from a male donor with ankylosing spondylitis.

There are a few counts of this clonotype. The chain combines TRBV7-9 with TRBJ1-2, with D perhaps matching TRBD1 (5 bases). CDR3 length: 16 residues. V was clipped by 7 bases and J by 8 bases, with 26 bases between them. Germline V gene lookup returns CDR1 SEHNR and CDR2 FQNEAQ (reference sequence). The CDR3 protein is CASNSVGRGVPSGYTF. The CDR3 region has the DNA TGTGCCAGCAACTCAGTAGGGAGGGGAGTGCCGTCCGGCTACACCTTC. Complete variable domain (other parts from reference TRBV7-9 and TRBJ1-2): DTGVSQNPRHKITKRGQNVTFRCDPISEHNRLYWYRQTLGQGPEFLTYFQNEAQLEKSRLLSDRFSAERPKGSFSTLEIQRTEQGDSAMYLCASNSVGRGVPSGYTFGSGTRLTVV.

This rearrangement joins TRBV5-1 to TRBJ1-6, with D maybe TRBD1 (5 bases). The CDR3 consists of 17 residues. From germline, CDR1 is SGHRS and CDR2 YFSETQ. The germline V and J ends were trimmed by 3 bases and 7 bases, with 20 bases remaining between them. The CDR3 nucleotides are TGCGCCAGCAGCTCCCGATCAGGGCCTCTCGGGAATTCACCCCTCCACTTT. It is translated as CASSSRSGPLGNSPLHF.

This clonotype was picked up a small number of times. DNA for the CDR3: TGTGCCAGCAGCTTCAACGGCGGGAGTGCAGATACGCAGTATTTT. It encodes CASSFNGGSADTQYF. The V and J genes are TRBV11-2 and TRBJ2-3, with TRBD2 matching over 7 bases. This CDR3 has 15 residues. With 3 bases clipped from V and 4 bases from J, the junction kept 7 bases outside the gene matches. CDR1 SGHAT and CDR2 FQNNGV come from the germline V gene.

Note on this clonotype: A junction boundary mismatches the germline segment, possibly from a read error. The rearrangement links TRBV5-4 to TRBJ2-7, with 9 bases aligning to TRBD2. The germline CDR1 and CDR2 sequences are SGHNT and YYREEE (reference sequence). This CDR3 is 19 amino acids long. The CDR3 reads CASSLALYVAGGTSSEQYF. CDR3 coding DNA: TGTGCCAGCAGCTTGGCTCTTTATGTTGCGGGGGGGACCTCCTCCGAGCAGTACTTC.

In its sample, this clonotype was seen many times. The chain is built from TRBV12-3 or TRBV12-4 and TRBJ1-5; D is unclear. The CDR3 extends over 13 amino acids. V was shortened by 5 bases and J by 6 bases, with 11 bases between the two germline ends. In DNA, the CDR3 is TGTGCCAGCAGTCTCTCGAGAAGTCAGCCCCAGCATTTT. It encodes CASSLSRSQPQHF.

The rearrangement links TRBV5-5 to TRBJ1-5, with 11 bases aligning to TRBD1. With 3 bases clipped from V and 5 bases from J, the junction kept 4 bases outside the gene matches. The CDR3 is 15 amino acids. The germline V gene has CDR1 SGHKS and CDR2 YYEKEE (reference sequence). For the CDR3, the DNA is TGTGCCAGCAGCTCCGGACAGGGGGCTCATCAGCCCCAGCATTTT. Amino acids: CASSSGQGAHQPQHF. Filled out from reference TRBV5-5 and TRBJ1-5, the complete variable domain reads DAGVTQSPTHLIKTRGQQVTLRCSPISGHKSVSWYQQVLGQGPQFIFQYYEKEERGRGNFPDRFSARQFPNYSSELNVNALLLGDSALYLCASSSGQGAHQPQHFGDGTRLSIL.

The chain links TRBV12-3 or TRBV12-4 to TRBJ1-2, with D tentatively TRBD1 (5 bases). V lost 3 bases, J lost 4 bases, and 15 bases lay in between. The CDR3 has 15 amino acids. The CDR3 loop is CASSFQGNGAYGYTF. The CDR3, as DNA: TGTGCCAGCAGTTTCCAGGGTAACGGGGCCTATGGCTACACCTTC.

The chain couples TRBV6-5 to TRBJ2-3, with 7 bases fitting TRBD1. CDR1 is MNHEY, CDR2 SVGAGI, per germline. This CDR3 spans 17 amino acids. Unmatched junction bases numbered 10, after V lost 0 bases and J lost 4 bases. The CDR3 sequence: CASSYSTKGAFADTQYF. CDR3 DNA sequence: TGTGCCAGCAGTTACTCAACCAAGGGGGCGTTCGCAGATACGCAGTATTTT.

This clonotype has only a few counts. The chain carries TRBV7-3 and TRBJ1-1; D gene uncertain. This CDR3 comprises 14 residues. Trimming removed 1 base at V and 3 bases at J, with 9 bases between. The V gene's germline CDR1 is SGHTA and CDR2 FQGTGA. In nucleotides, the CDR3 is TGTGCCAGCAGCTTAATGGGGAGAGACACTGAAGCTTTCTTT. Amino acid sequence: CASSLMGRDTEAFF.

The chain couples TRBV6-1 to TRBJ2-3; 8 bases are a match to TRBD2. CDR1 MNHNS and CDR2 SASEGT come from the germline V gene. The CDR3 extends over 16 amino acids. V trimming: 1 base; J trimming: 2 bases; junction bases outside the gene matches: 5. Here the CDR3 DNA reads TGTGCCAGCAGTGAAGTGCGGGGGGCACTCACAGATACGCAGTATTTT. Protein product: CASSEVRGALTDTQYF.

This clonotype has ten or more counts. The chain links TRBV12-3 or TRBV12-4 to TRBJ2-4, with 14 bases identical to TRBD2. CDR3 length: 17 amino acids. V lost 3 bases and J lost 6; bases outside the gene matches: 7. Written as DNA, the CDR3 is TGTGCCAGCAGTTTGGGGACTAGCGGGAGCAGGGGAAACATTCAGTACTTC. This gives the protein CASSLGTSGSRGNIQYF.

The V and J genes are TRBV5-1 and TRBJ2-3, with 8 bases fitting TRBD2. The CDR3 extends over 15 amino acids. J was trimmed by 3 bases and V by 0 bases; bases with no gene match: 3. Germline CDR1 SGHRS, CDR2 YFSETQ. CDR3 sequence reads: CASSLDAGGTDTQYF. Here the CDR3 DNA reads TGCGCCAGCAGCTTGGATGCGGGAGGAACAGATACGCAGTATTTT.

CDR3 nucleotide sequence: TGTGCCTGGACTGGAGGAGGAAGTGAAAAACTGTTTTTT. Its translation: CAWTGGGSEKLFF. The chain carries TRBV30 and TRBJ1-4; no clear D gene. Trimming removed 4 bases from V and 7 bases from J, with 13 bases in between. The germline gives CDR1 GTSNPN, CDR2 SVGIG (reference sequence). This CDR3 contains 13 residues.

This clonotype appeared a few times. The chain couples TRBV5-1 to TRBJ2-2; TRBD1 agrees at 7 bases. With 3 bases clipped from V and 2 bases from J, the junction kept 7 bases outside the gene matches. The CDR3 consists of 16 residues. Per germline, CDR1 SGHRS and CDR2 YFSETQ. CDR3 loop: CASSWGQYLNTGELFF. In nucleotides, the CDR3 is TGCGCCAGCAGCTGGGGACAGTATCTAAACACCGGGGAGCTGTTTTTT. Together with reference TRBV5-1 and TRBJ2-2, the CDR3 gives the full variable domain: KAGVTQTPRYLIKTRGQQVTLSCSPISGHRSVSWYQQTPGQGLQFLFEYFSETQRNKGNFPGRFSGRQFSNSRSEMNVSTLELGDSALYLCASSWGQYLNTGELFFGEGSRLTVL.

In its sample, this clonotype was seen a few times. The genes are TRBV9 and TRBJ2-7; weak D call: TRBD1 (5 bases). CDR1 is SGDLS, CDR2 YYNGEE, per germline. V was shortened by 0 bases and J by 7 bases, with 17 bases between the two germline ends. This CDR3 spans 15 amino acids. CDR3 sequence (DNA): TGTGCCAGCAGCGTAGGACCTGGGGCCGTCACTGAGCAGTACTTC. This translates into CASSVGPGAVTEQYF.

This rearrangement joins TRBV20-1 to TRBJ2-2, with D unclear. Germline lookup yields CDR1 DFQATT and CDR2 SNEGSKA (reference sequence). The CDR3 sequence is 14 residues long. V lost 0 bases and J lost 6, with 11 bases in between. Written as DNA, the CDR3 is TGCAGTGCTAGAGATAATCTTTGGGCCGGGGAGCTGTTTTTT. Protein product: CSARDNLWAGELFF.

The V and J genes are TRBV3-1 and TRBJ1-2; no clear D. Germline lookup yields CDR1 LGHDT and CDR2 YNNKEL (reference sequence). The CDR3 is made up of 15 amino acids. Trimming pared 0 bases from V and 8 bases from J, leaving 16 bases between. The CDR3 protein is CASSQDSIVIRGYTF. CDR3 nucleotide sequence: TGTGCCAGCAGCCAAGATAGTATAGTTATACGCGGCTACACCTTC.

This rearrangement joins TRBV5-1 to TRBJ2-1; 13 nucleotides align to TRBD2. The CDR3 loop spans 19 amino acids. With V trimmed by 4 bases and J by 0 bases, 10 bases remained unmatched. The germline CDR1 and CDR2 sequences are SGHRS and YFSETQ. This chain's CDR3 is CASSGTGTSGASSYNEQFF. The CDR3 region has the DNA TGCGCCAGCAGCGGAACAGGGACTAGCGGGGCAAGCTCCTACAATGAGCAGTTCTTC.

This clonotype occurred a few times. The genes are TRBV28 and TRBJ2-2; 8 positions match TRBD1. The germline gives CDR1 MDHEN, CDR2 SYDVKM. J was trimmed by 6 bases and V by 6 bases; bases with no gene match: 6. There are 14 residues in the CDR3. CDR3 in DNA: TGTGCCAGCAGGCAGGGGGCGGGTCCCGGGGAGCTGTTTTTT. Protein sequence: CASRQGAGPGELFF.

This clonotype was found a few times. The chain uses TRBV7-9 and TRBJ2-7, with D possibly being TRBD1 (6 bases). Germline V CDR1 and CDR2: SEHNR, FQNEAQ (reference sequence). CDR3 size: 14 residues. V was pared by 5 bases and J by 0 bases, with 11 bases between. This chain's CDR3 is CASSTSGVSYEQYF. CDR3 DNA sequence: TGTGCCAGCAGCACCTCAGGGGTCTCCTACGAGCAGTACTTC.

The sample holds a few counts of this clonotype. The J gene is TRBJ1-2, the V gene TRBV6-5; D unclear. Germline lookup yields CDR1 MNHEY and CDR2 SVGAGI. CDR3 length: 12 amino acids. The V and J ends lost 6 bases and 2 bases respectively, with 7 bases between them. CDR3 coding DNA: TGTGCCAGCAGGGAACAGAACTATGGCTACACCTTC. Protein sequence: CASREQNYGYTF.

The chain joins TRBV20-1 to TRBJ2-4, with D perhaps matching TRBD2 (6 bases). V was clipped by 0 bases and J by 9 bases, with 15 bases between them. This CDR3 contains 14 residues. Germline V gene sequence: CDR1 DFQATT, CDR2 SNEGSKA (reference sequence). The CDR3 region has the DNA TGCAGTGCTAGAGATCGGGGGAAAGAGGGCATTCAGTACTTC. Its protein is CSARDRGKEGIQYF.

This clonotype was observed many times. CDR3 sequence (DNA): TGCGCCAGCAGCCAGGTTGGAGTAGGGAACACCGGGGAGCTGTTTTTT. This encodes CASSQVGVGNTGELFF. The gene calls are TRBV4-3 and TRBJ2-2; D remains ambiguous. V lost 3 bases to trimming and J lost 1 base, with 12 bases between them. The germline V gene encodes CDR1 LGHNA and CDR2 YSLEER. The CDR3 is 16 amino acids.

The rearrangement links TRBV2 to TRBJ2-3; D call uncertain. The CDR3 has 15 amino acids. The germline CDR1 and CDR2 sequences are SNHLY and FYNNEI. V was shortened by 6 bases and J by 6 bases, with 19 bases between the two germline ends. CDR3 sequence: CASSFLGSGSDTQYF. The CDR3 nucleotides are TGTGCCAGCAGCTTTTTGGGGTCGGGTTCGGATACGCAGTATTTT. Full variable domain (rest looked up from reference TRBV2 and TRBJ2-3): EPEVTQTPSHQVTQMGQEVILRCVPISNHLYFYWYRQILGQKVEFLVSFYNNEISEKSEIFDDQFSVERPDGSNFTLKIRSTKLEDSAMYFCASSFLGSGSDTQYFGPGTRLTVL.

This clonotype has a count of ten or more. The chain links TRBV7-9 to TRBJ1-5; no definite D call. The CDR3 length is 15 residues. V was pared by 0 bases and J by 6 bases, with 12 bases between. CDR1 is SEHNR, CDR2 FQNEAQ, per germline (reference sequence). The CDR3 reads CASSLAGREAQPQHF. The DNA of the CDR3 is TGTGCCAGCAGCTTAGCGGGTAGGGAAGCTCAGCCCCAGCATTTT.